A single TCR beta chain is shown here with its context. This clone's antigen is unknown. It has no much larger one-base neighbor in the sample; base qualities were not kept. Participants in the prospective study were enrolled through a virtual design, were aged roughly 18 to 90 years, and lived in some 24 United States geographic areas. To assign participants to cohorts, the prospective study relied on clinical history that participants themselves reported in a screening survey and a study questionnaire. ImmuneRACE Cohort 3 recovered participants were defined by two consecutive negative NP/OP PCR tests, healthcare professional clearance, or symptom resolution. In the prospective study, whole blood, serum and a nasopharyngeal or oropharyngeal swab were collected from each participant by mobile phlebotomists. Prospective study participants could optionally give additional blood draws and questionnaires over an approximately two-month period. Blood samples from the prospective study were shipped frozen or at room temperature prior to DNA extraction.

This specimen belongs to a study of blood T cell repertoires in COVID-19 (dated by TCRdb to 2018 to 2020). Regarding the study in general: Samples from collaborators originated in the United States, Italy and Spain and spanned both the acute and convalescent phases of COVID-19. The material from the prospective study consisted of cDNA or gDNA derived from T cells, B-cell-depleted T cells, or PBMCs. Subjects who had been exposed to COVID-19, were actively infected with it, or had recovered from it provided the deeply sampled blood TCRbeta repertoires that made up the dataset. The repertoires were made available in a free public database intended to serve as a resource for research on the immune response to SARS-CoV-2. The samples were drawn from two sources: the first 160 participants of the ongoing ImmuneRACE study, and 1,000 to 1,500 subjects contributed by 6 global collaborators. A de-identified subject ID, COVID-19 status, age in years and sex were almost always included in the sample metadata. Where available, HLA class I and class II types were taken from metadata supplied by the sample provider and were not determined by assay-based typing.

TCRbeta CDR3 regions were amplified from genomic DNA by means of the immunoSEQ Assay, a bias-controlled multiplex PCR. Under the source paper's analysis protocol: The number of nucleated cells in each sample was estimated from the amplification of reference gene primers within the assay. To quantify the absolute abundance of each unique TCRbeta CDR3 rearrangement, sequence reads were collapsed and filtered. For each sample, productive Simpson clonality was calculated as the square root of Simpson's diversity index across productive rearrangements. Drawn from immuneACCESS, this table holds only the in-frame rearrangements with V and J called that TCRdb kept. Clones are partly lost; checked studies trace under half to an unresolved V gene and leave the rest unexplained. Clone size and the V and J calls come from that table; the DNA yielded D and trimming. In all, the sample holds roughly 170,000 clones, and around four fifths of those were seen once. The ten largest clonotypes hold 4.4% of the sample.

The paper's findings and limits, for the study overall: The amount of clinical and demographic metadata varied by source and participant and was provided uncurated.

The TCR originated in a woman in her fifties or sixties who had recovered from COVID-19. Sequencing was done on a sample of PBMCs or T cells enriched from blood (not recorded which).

At the DNA level, the sequence is TGCGCCAGCAGCCACATAAGCGGGAGCGAGAATGAGCAGTTCTTC. It is translated as CASSHISGSENEQFF. Recombination joined TRBV4-3 with TRBJ2-1; a stretch of 8 junction bases matches TRBD2. Ends trimmed: V by 3 bases, J by 7 bases; bases unmatched to a gene: 8. The germline V gene supplies CDR1 LGHNA and CDR2 YSLEER. The CDR3 sequence holds 15 residues, the cysteine and phenylalanine included. Solely the CDR3 DNA is kept, with 45 bases framed from the first base.